These 29 T cell receptor beta chains came from one sample sequenced in a study of T cells in Graves' hyperthyroidism and ophthalmopathy. TCR beta CDR3 region amplification was performed from RNA transcripts. The TCR CDR3 was amplified in a first-round RT-PCR using the HTBI primer set. TCRdb processed the multiplex PCR reads anew with MiXCR; each CDR3 protein has one entry. Among roughly 660,000 distinct CDR3 sequences listed, 17% were seen once. Sequencing was performed on blood. The receptor source for this set is a man in his fifties with Graves' hyperthyroidism.

The CDR3 reads CASSPFTGGPMNTEAFF. CDR3 DNA sequence: TGTGCCAGCAGTCCATTTACAGGGGGACCCATGAACACTGAAGCTTTCTTT. The V and J genes are TRBV28 and TRBJ1-1; TRBD1 aligns across 8 bases. V shed 5 bases, J shed 0 bases, and the junction held 11 bases outside the gene matches. Looked up from germline, CDR1 is MDHEN and CDR2 is SYDVKM. This CDR3 comprises 17 residues.

This clonotype was counted a few times. The chain is built from TRBV10-2 and TRBJ1-2; D is uncertain. CDR3 length: 12 residues. Germline-derived CDR1 and CDR2 are WSHSY and SAAADI. Deletions cut 3 bases from V and 7 bases from J, with 9 bases between. CDR3: CASSDEGFGYTF. In nucleotides, the CDR3 is TGCGCCAGCAGTGACGAGGGTTTTGGCTACACCTTC.

The chain employs TRBV27 and TRBJ2-7; 7 bases align to TRBD1. This CDR3 comprises 12 residues. Germline CDR1 is MNHEY and CDR2 is SMNVEV (reference sequence). The V and J ends lost 8 bases and 4 bases, in that order; junction bases with no gene match: 5. CDR3 in amino acids: CASGDSWYEQYF. DNA of the CDR3: TGTGCCAGCGGGGACAGCTGGTACGAGCAGTACTTC.

This clonotype was counted ten times or more. V is TRBV2 and J is TRBJ2-2; D gene uncertain. Trimming stripped 8 bases from V and 1 base from J, with 5 bases between. Germline CDR1 is SNHLY and CDR2 is FYNNEI. This CDR3 has 12 residues. CDR3 loop: CASGQNTGELFF. DNA of the CDR3: TGTGCCAGCGGGCAGAACACCGGGGAGCTGTTTTTT.

The DNA for the CDR3 is TGTGCCAGCAGTGATCCTCCAGGGGTCGCTAGCGGGAGAGGTAAGCAGTTCTTC. Translation: CASSDPPGVASGRGKQFF. The chain uses TRBV6-1 and TRBJ2-1, with 10 bases aligning to TRBD2. Unmatched junction bases numbered 19, after V lost 3 bases and J lost 11 bases. Germline assignment: CDR1 MNHNS and CDR2 SASEGT. CDR3 length: 18 residues.

The chain uses TRBV25-1 and TRBJ2-5; TRBD2 matches at 8 bases. CDR3 length: 13 residues. J gave up 5 bases and V 9 bases, and 8 bases lay outside the gene matches. CDR1 and CDR2 from the germline V gene are MGHDK and SYGVNS. CDR3 sequence: CARSGRVRETQYF. The DNA for the CDR3 is TGTGCCAGAAGCGGGAGAGTTAGGGAGACCCAGTACTTC. Full variable domain (missing parts from reference TRBV25-1 and TRBJ2-5): EADIYQTPRYLVIGTGKKITLECSQTMGHDKMYWYQQDPGMELHLIHYSYGVNSTEKGDLSSESTVSRIRTEHFPLTLESARPSHTSQYLCARSGRVRETQYFGPGTRLLVL.

This clonotype was seen at least ten times. The gene calls are TRBV25-1 and TRBJ2-4, with 9 bases that match TRBD2. V dropped 6 bases and J dropped 2; count of bases not matched to a gene: 17. Germline CDR1 and CDR2: MGHDK and SYGVNS. This CDR3 has 19 residues. CDR3 residues: CASRFAAGTSLESKNIQYF. The CDR3 nucleotides read TGTGCCAGCAGGTTCGCTGCCGGGACTAGCCTTGAGTCCAAAAACATTCAGTACTTC.

This chain joins TRBV11-3 and TRBJ2-2, with D hard to call. Germline lookup yields CDR1 SGHNT and CDR2 YENEEA. The ends were cut back, 8 bases at V and 7 bases at J, with 11 bases in the middle. The CDR3 has 12 amino acids. The CDR3 nucleotides are TGTGCCAGCTCTTTATCGATCGGGGAGCTGTTTTTT. Encoded protein: CASSLSIGELFF.

This clonotype was seen a few times. This rearrangement joins TRBV20-1 to TRBJ1-1; D is unresolved. This CDR3 is built from 11 residues. Germline V gives CDR1 DFQATT, CDR2 SNEGSKA (reference sequence). V lost 4 bases and J 8 bases, leaving 11 bases between the germline ends. The CDR3 protein is CSAIKGSEAFF. The CDR3 nucleotides are TGCAGTGCTATAAAGGGATCAGAAGCTTTCTTT.

In this sample, this clonotype turned up many times. This chain links TRBV28 with TRBJ2-2; D gene uncertain. Germline CDR1 reads MDHEN; CDR2 reads SYDVKM. The V and J ends lost 6 bases and 3 bases respectively, with 11 bases between them. This CDR3 contains 14 residues. CDR3 sequence (DNA): TGTGCCAGCAGCCCCGTTGCGGACACCGGGGAGCTGTTTTTT. This encodes CASSPVADTGELFF.

As for this clonotype: This could be a read error, since a much larger clone is one nucleotide away. V gene TRBV7-9 combines with J gene TRBJ2-1; D is ambiguous. From germline, CDR1 is SEHNR and CDR2 FQNEAQ (reference sequence). The CDR3 sequence is 12 residues long. Trimming stripped 6 bases from V and 2 bases from J, with 5 bases between. CDR3 nucleotide sequence: TGTGCCAGCAGGGACGCCTACAATGAGCAGTTCTTC. Protein product: CASRDAYNEQFF.

The sample holds many counts of this clonotype. The rearrangement joins TRBV5-1 to TRBJ1-4, with D perhaps matching TRBD1 (6 bases). Germline-derived CDR1 and CDR2 are SGHRS and YFSETQ. V was cut by 9 bases and J by 8 bases, with 17 bases left in between. This CDR3 region has 13 residues. CDR3 nucleotides: TGCGCCAACCCCCACGGGGGCGAAGAAAAACTGTTTTTT. This codes for CANPHGGEEKLFF.

Ten or more counts support this clonotype. The CDR3 sequence is CASTQGGDNQETQYF. The CDR3 region has the DNA TGTGCCAGCACCCAAGGCGGGGATAATCAAGAGACCCAGTACTTC. The chain carries TRBV6-2 or TRBV6-3 and TRBJ2-5, with D perhaps matching TRBD2 (6 bases). CDR1 is MNHEY, CDR2 SVGEGT, per germline. Trimming left V 7 bases short and J 2 bases short, with 17 bases between. The CDR3 sequence is 15 residues long.

This clonotype appeared a single time. The gene calls are TRBV11-2 and TRBJ2-5; 8 bases are shared with TRBD2. This CDR3 spans 17 amino acids. V was clipped by 1 base and J by 4 bases; unmatched bases: 11. CDR1 is SGHAT and CDR2 is FQNNGV in the germline V gene. The CDR3 sequence: CASSLGLEREWRETQYF. DNA of the CDR3: TGTGCCAGCAGCTTAGGATTAGAGCGGGAGTGGAGAGAGACCCAGTACTTC.

This chain links TRBV7-9 with TRBJ2-7; D gene uncertain. Germline V gene data show CDR1 as SEHNR and CDR2 as FQNEAQ (reference sequence). V was pared by 5 bases and J by 2 bases, with 7 bases between. CDR3 length equals 12 residues. CDR3 coding DNA: TGTGCCAGCAGCGCAGAAACCTACGAGCAGTACTTC. Its translation is CASSAETYEQYF.

This clonotype was counted at least ten times. The chain joins TRBV2 to TRBJ2-1; D not resolved. The CDR3 runs to 15 residues. From germline, CDR1 is SNHLY and CDR2 FYNNEI. The germline V and J ends were trimmed by 6 bases and 4 bases, with 16 bases remaining between them. For the CDR3, the DNA is TGTGCCAGCAGCCCTCAGCGTACTCTTTACAATGAGCAGTTCTTC. Protein sequence: CASSPQRTLYNEQFF. Supplemented by reference TRBV2 and TRBJ2-1, the full variable domain reads EPEVTQTPSHQVTQMGQEVILRCVPISNHLYFYWYRQILGQKVEFLVSFYNNEISEKSEIFDDQFSVERPDGSNFTLKIRSTKLEDSAMYFCASSPQRTLYNEQFFGPGTRLTVL.

Concerning this clonotype: This clone may be a read error of a much larger clone one base away. J is TRBJ1-1 and V is TRBV18; no definite D call. Germline CDR1 and CDR2: KGHSH and LQKENI. CDR3 length: 12 amino acids. The germline V and J ends were trimmed by 5 bases and 5 bases, with 9 bases remaining between them. CDR3 residues: CASSTAPTEAFF. The CDR3 region has the DNA TGTGCCAGCTCAACCGCACCAACTGAAGCTTTCTTT.

In this sample, this clonotype turned up many times. V usage is TRBV12-3 or TRBV12-4 and J usage is TRBJ2-3; no clear D. V shed 6 bases and J shed 10 bases, with 14 bases lying between them. This CDR3 is 12 amino acids long. DNA of the CDR3: TGTGCCAGCAGCCGACCCGATGCTCCGCAGTATTTT. This codes for CASSRPDAPQYF.

DNA for the CDR3: TGTGCCAGCAGTCAAACTGTGAACTATGGCTACACCTTC. Translating gives CASSQTVNYGYTF. The V and J genes are TRBV6-1 and TRBJ1-2; D gene ambiguous. CDR1 and CDR2 (germline): MNHNS, SASEGT. V was clipped by 5 bases and J by 2 bases, with 9 bases between them. The CDR3 is made up of 13 amino acids.

The rearrangement uses TRBV20-1 and TRBJ1-1; D is perhaps TRBD1 (6 bases). The germline gives CDR1 DFQATT, CDR2 SNEGSKA (reference sequence). The CDR3 length is 11 residues. The V end was cut by 2 bases, the J end by 11 bases, with 12 bases between. The CDR3, as DNA: TGCAGTGCTAGATGGACAGTGGCGGCTTTCTTT. Translated, it gives CSARWTVAAFF.

The V and J genes are TRBV6-2 or TRBV6-3 and TRBJ2-3; TRBD2 matches 11 bases. The CDR3 loop spans 15 amino acids. Germline V gene data show CDR1 as MNHEY and CDR2 as SVGEGT. Trimming removed 10 bases from V and 3 bases from J; junction bases left unmatched: 9. In DNA, the CDR3 is TGTGCCATCACTAGCGGGAGCTCTCATACAGATACGCAGTATTTT. It encodes CAITSGSSHTDTQYF.

The chain recombines TRBV11-2 with TRBJ1-3; possible D gene TRBD1, 6 bases. From germline, CDR1 is SGHAT and CDR2 FQNNGV. This CDR3 is built from 15 residues. V gave up 4 bases and J gave up 0 bases, with 10 bases separating them. Here the CDR3 reads CASSSDRTSGNTIYF. As DNA, the CDR3 is TGTGCCAGCAGCTCAGACAGGACCTCTGGAAACACCATATATTTT.

The chain joins TRBV19 to TRBJ1-5; D is possibly TRBD1 (6 bases). CDR1 and CDR2 from the germline V gene are LNHDA and SQIVND (reference sequence). The CDR3 sequence is 15 residues long. The V end lost 2 bases, the J end lost 4 bases, and 12 bases lay between the germline ends. The CDR3 sequence: CASSITGTPNQPQHF. The CDR3 DNA reads TGTGCCAGTAGTATAACCGGGACACCTAATCAGCCCCAGCATTTT.

This clonotype has at least ten counts. The genes are TRBV11-2 and TRBJ2-1, with D perhaps matching TRBD2 (7 bases). This CDR3 contains 17 residues. Germline CDR1 SGHAT, CDR2 FQNNGV. The V gene lost 1 base and the J gene lost 8 bases, with 21 bases spanning the gap. The CDR3 DNA reads as TGTGCCAGCAGCTTAGTACTCGTGGGGGGGCCTCTCGATGAGCAGTTCTTC. This gives the protein CASSLVLVGGPLDEQFF.

The chain carries TRBV28 and TRBJ2-6; D may match TRBD1 or TRBD2 (5 bases each). Trimming took 10 bases from V and 2 from J, leaving 15 bases between them. This CDR3 region has 15 residues. From germline, CDR1 is MDHEN and CDR2 SYDVKM. As DNA, the CDR3 is TGTGCCACTTCGGGAATGGGGGCTGGGGCCAACGTCCTGACTTTC. Its protein is CATSGMGAGANVLTF.

This clonotype was picked up a small number of times. The chain has TRBV13 and TRBJ2-3, with D hard to call. This CDR3 has 16 amino acids. CDR1 is PRHDT and CDR2 is FYEKMQ in the germline V gene (reference sequence). V dropped 4 bases and J dropped 0 bases, with 14 bases sitting between them. CDR3 nucleotides: TGTGCCAGCAGCTATATTATGCCGTCGAGCACAGATACGCAGTATTTT. Protein sequence: CASSYIMPSSTDTQYF.

In its sample, this clonotype was seen a few times. The chain links TRBV28 to TRBJ1-5; D call uncertain. The CDR3 is 13 residues long. Germline V gene lookup returns CDR1 MDHEN and CDR2 SYDVKM. The ends were cut back, 3 bases at V and 4 bases at J, with 7 bases in the middle. The CDR3 region is CASSFQRNQPQHF. The CDR3 nucleotides are TGTGCCAGCAGTTTTCAGAGAAATCAGCCCCAGCATTTT.

At least ten counts were recorded for this clonotype. The chain combines TRBV28 with TRBJ2-1; D may be TRBD1 (6 bases). Germline values: CDR1 MDHEN, CDR2 SYDVKM. Trimming stripped 2 bases from V and 0 bases from J, with 11 bases between. This CDR3 contains 16 residues. The CDR3 protein is CASSLRLTGSYNEQFF. DNA for the CDR3: TGTGCCAGCAGTTTAAGACTGACAGGCTCCTACAATGAGCAGTTCTTC.

This clonotype has just a few counts. This chain links TRBV20-1 with TRBJ2-1; 13 bases are shared with TRBD2. The CDR3 runs to 14 residues. Germline CDR1 and CDR2: DFQATT and SNEGSKA (reference sequence). V was clipped by 6 bases and J by 6 bases; unmatched bases: 5. Written as DNA, the CDR3 is TGCAGTGCGTTACTAGCGGGAGGGATCAATGAGCAGTTCTTC. Translating it yields CSALLAGGINEQFF.